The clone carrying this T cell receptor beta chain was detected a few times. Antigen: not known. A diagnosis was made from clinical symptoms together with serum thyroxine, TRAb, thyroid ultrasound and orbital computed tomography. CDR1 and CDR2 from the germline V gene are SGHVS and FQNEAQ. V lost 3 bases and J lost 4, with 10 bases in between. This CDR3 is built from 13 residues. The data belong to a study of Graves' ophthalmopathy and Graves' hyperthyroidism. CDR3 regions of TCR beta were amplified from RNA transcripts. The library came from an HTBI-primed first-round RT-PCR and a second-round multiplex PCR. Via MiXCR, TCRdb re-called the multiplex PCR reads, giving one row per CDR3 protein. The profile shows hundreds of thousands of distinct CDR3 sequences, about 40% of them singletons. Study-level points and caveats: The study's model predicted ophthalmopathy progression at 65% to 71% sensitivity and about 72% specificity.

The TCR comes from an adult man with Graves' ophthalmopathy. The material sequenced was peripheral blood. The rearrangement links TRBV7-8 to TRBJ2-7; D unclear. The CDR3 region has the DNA TGTGCCAGCAGCTTTATAAACGGTTACGAGCAGTACTTC. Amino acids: CASSFINGYEQYF. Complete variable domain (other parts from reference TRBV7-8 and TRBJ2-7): GAGVSQSPRYKVAKRGQDVALRCDPISGHVSLFWYQQALGQGPEFLTYFQNEAQLDKSGLPSDRFFAERPEGSVSTLKIQRTQQEDSAVYLCASSFINGYEQYFGPGTRLTVT.